The clone carrying this T cell receptor beta chain came up many times. Germline values: CDR1 MNHNS, CDR2 SASEGT. Unmatched junction bases numbered 3, after V lost 5 bases and J lost 6 bases. The CDR3 covers 13 residues. The TCR beta CDR3 regions underwent amplification using RNA transcripts as the source. When the TCR CDR3 underwent first-round RT-PCR, the HTBI primer set was used. TCRdb reanalysed the multiplex PCR reads using MiXCR and keeps one entry per CDR3 protein. This sample carries about 250,000 distinct CDR3 sequences, around 26% of them seen once, and the ten largest clones take about a third. Inclusion characteristics of ophthalmopathy patients comprised a Clinical Activity Score of at least 3, a NOSPECS grade of at least 4, and duration under 3 months. Not enrolled were patients with uncontrolled infection, other autoimmune disease, pregnancy or lactation. PBMCs were sourced from more than 7.5 ml fresh peripheral blood.

This sample was taken from a study of T cells in Graves' hyperthyroidism and ophthalmopathy. The V gene is TRBV6-1, the J gene TRBJ2-2; 7 bases are a match to TRBD2. This TCR was sampled from a woman between 40 and 50 years old with Graves' ophthalmopathy. Sequenced: blood. The CDR3 loop is CASSPTSAGELFF. The CDR3 DNA reads as TGTGCCAGCAGTCCCACTAGCGCCGGGGAGCTGTTTTTT.